This T cell receptor (beta chain) emerged from a study of monozygotic twins with inflammatory bowel disease. No DNA is given; TCRdb re-called the 5' RACE reads and lists each CDR3 protein once. This table lists 200,000 to 250,000 distinct CDR3 sequences. Blood samples of about 2.5 ml were drawn from every donor. Whole-study results and caveats: IBD-affected twins scored below their healthy co-twins in TCRbeta diversity (inverse Simpson).

Comments on this clonotype: Its antigen is not known.

The receptor's source is a human donor with ulcerative colitis or Crohn's disease, or a healthy co-twin of an affected twin (not recorded which). The specimen was blood.

The chain's CDR3 is CASSRTALGEKLFF. The chain combines TRBV27 with TRBJ1-4; the TCRdb D gene call, TRBD1, has no DNA to confirm it. Germline CDR1 reads MNHEY; CDR2 reads SMNVEV (reference sequence). This CDR3 contains 14 residues.